This T cell receptor (beta chain) was obtained from a study of Ad26.COV2.S vaccination and SARS-CoV-2 variants. Study outcomes and limitations: A substantial breadth of spike-specific CD8+ and CD4+ T cell responses after vaccination has been reported.

Sequenced by immunoSEQ multiplex PCR; TCRdb stores in-frame clones only, minus some. The repertoire has some 270,000 clones, around 88% of them found once; the top ten carry under 3%. Treatment described: over 15 received Ad26.COV2.S at low or high dose, single or two shots; 5 received placebo; per-sample allocation not given. Following the first vaccine or placebo injection, samples were taken on day 63. In Boston, an adult donor aged 18-55 years took part. Wuhan-strain SARS-CoV-2 spike was expressed by the Ad26 vector that made up the vaccine. Germline V CDR1 and CDR2: LNHDA, SQIVND (reference sequence). The CDR3 runs 15 residues. V was shortened by 0 bases and J by 9 bases, with 15 bases between the two germline ends. This clone was seen a few times. Its matching antigen is unknown.

The material sequenced was peripheral blood, taken in a trial of Ad26.COV2.S vaccine versus placebo. This clonotype was obtained from a person between 18 and 65 years old who received the Ad26.COV2.S COVID-19 vaccine or a placebo. This chain joins TRBV19 and TRBJ2-1, with D perhaps matching TRBD2 (5 bases). The CDR3 region is CASSIEGGPWAEQFF. The DNA for the CDR3 is TGTGCCAGTAGTATAGAAGGAGGTCCTTGGGCTGAGCAGTTCTTC.